These T cell receptor beta chains were read from a single sample in a study of regulatory T cells in long-lasting Graves disease. TCRdb fed the multiplex PCR reads into MiXCR, producing one record per CDR3 protein. There are over 650,000 distinct CDR3 sequences in the sample; about 30% occur only once, and around 40% lies in the top ten. This specimen was peripheral blood mononuclear cells (PBMCs), taken when the disease was refractory, from a patient treated with antithyroid drugs. The source of these receptors is a female donor with Graves disease. Each CDR3 is given with its conserved first and last residue. Each record gives: V gene, D gene, clone size, J gene, CDR3 DNA, CDR3 protein. The D gene is left open where the match is weak. The size entry is marked missing in some rows and otherwise reads once, few, many or a size class.

TRBV29-1,TRBD1,-,TRBJ2-5,TGCAGCGGCCGGACAGGGGAAGAGACCCAGTACTTC,CSGRTGEETQYF
TRBV29-1,-,few,TRBJ1-2,TGCAGCGTTCAGAAGACCAGCGTTAACTATGGCTACACCTTC,CSVQKTSVNYGYTF
TRBV6-1,-,many,TRBJ2-7,TGTGCCAGCAGTCTGGGGCCTTTCTACGAGCAGTACTTC,CASSLGPFYEQYF
TRBV6-1,-,many,TRBJ1-5,TGTGCCAGCAGTGACAGGGGCAATCAGCCCCAGCATTTT,CASSDRGNQPQHF
TRBV5-5,-,-,TRBJ1-5,TGTGCCAGCAGCTTGGGTCCAGTGAACCCTAATCAGCCCCAGCATTTT,CASSLGPVNPNQPQHF
TRBV18,-,many,TRBJ2-5,TGTGCCAGCTCACCACCTTCGGGTTGGGAGACCCAGTACTTC,CASSPPSGWETQYF
TRBV27,-,-,TRBJ2-1,TGTGCCAGCAGCTCCTTGAGGGGAGTTGCCTACAATGAGCAGTTCTTC,CASSSLRGVAYNEQFF
TRBV12-3/TRBV12-4,TRBD1,-,TRBJ1-5,TGTGCCAGCAGCCCACAGGGGGCCCATCAGCCCCAGCATTTT,CASSPQGAHQPQHF
TRBV28,TRBD1,many,TRBJ1-1,TGTGCCAGCAGTTCCGCGGACAGGGGCGGCACTGAAGCTTTCTTT,CASSSADRGGTEAFF
TRBV28,-,many,TRBJ1-1,TGTGCCAGCAGTTCGATCACTGAAGCTTTCTTT,CASSSITEAFF
TRBV25-1,-,few,TRBJ1-3,TGTGCCAGCAGTGTCGGAGATTACTCTGGAAACACCATATATTTT,CASSVGDYSGNTIYF
TRBV7-9,TRBD1,-,TRBJ1-2,TGTGCCAGCAGCCACCCTGACAGGGTCACCTATGGCTACACCTTC,CASSHPDRVTYGYTF
TRBV29-1,TRBD1,-,TRBJ1-2,TGCAGCGCCGGACAGGGTGGGGTGGGGAACTATGGCTACACCTTC,CSAGQGGVGNYGYTF
TRBV20-1,TRBD2,-,TRBJ2-1,TGCAGTGCCCCGATGACTAGCGGGAGCTACAATGAGCAGTTCTTC,CSAPMTSGSYNEQFF
TRBV28,TRBD1,many,TRBJ1-2,TGTGCCAGCAAGATCTCCGGACAGGGCAACTATGGCTACACCTTC,CASKISGQGNYGYTF
TRBV6-1,-,-,TRBJ2-3,TGTGCCAGCAGGTCGACTGCTAGCACAGATACGCAGTATTTT,CASRSTASTDTQYF
TRBV14,-,few,TRBJ1-1,TGTGCCAGCAGCCCTCGGGGACGGGGCGAAGCTTTCTTT,CASSPRGRGEAFF
TRBV3-1,-,-,TRBJ1-5,TGTGCCAGCAGCCCATCCTTAGGTGGCGGTCAGCCCCAGCATTTT,CASSPSLGGGQPQHF
TRBV6-6,-,-,TRBJ1-3,TGTGCCAGCAGTTACTCGGGAGGGATGGGCTCTGGAAACACCATATATTTT,CASSYSGGMGSGNTIYF
TRBV28,TRBD2,many,TRBJ2-7,TGTGCCAGCAGTTTCGGACTAGCGCCCACCTCGAGAAAGCAGTACTTC,CASSFGLAPTSRKQYF
TRBV18,-,-,TRBJ2-3,TGTGCCAGCTCACCACCCAGGGGACTACAAGATTATACGCAGTATTTT,CASSPPRGLQDYTQYF
TRBV6-6,-,-,TRBJ1-1,TGTGCCAGCAGTTACTCGAGGCAGGCGGCTTTCTTT,CASSYSRQAAFF
TRBV27,TRBD1,few,TRBJ1-5,TGTGCCAGCAGTCCGGACAGGAGGGATCAGCCCCAGCATTTT,CASSPDRRDQPQHF
TRBV5-5,-,-,TRBJ2-7,TGTGCCAGCAGCTTGGCTGTCGGAGTCTCCTACGAGCAGTACTTC,CASSLAVGVSYEQYF
TRBV2,-,few,TRBJ1-1,TGTGCCAGCAGGCAGGGAGTGGTGCCTGAAGCTTTCTTT,CASRQGVVPEAFF
TRBV28,TRBD1,-,TRBJ1-5,TGTGCCAGCAGTTTACCGGGACAGATCGGCAATCAGCCCCAGCATTTT,CASSLPGQIGNQPQHF
TRBV12-3/TRBV12-4,-,many,TRBJ1-5,TGTGCCAGCACCCCGGAATCGGGAAGTCAGCCCCAGCATTTT,CASTPESGSQPQHF
TRBV11-2,-,many,TRBJ1-1,TGTGCCAGCAGCTTAGGACGCTTTAAATCCACTGAAGCTTTCTTT,CASSLGRFKSTEAFF
TRBV7-9,-,-,TRBJ1-1,TGTGCCAGCAGCCCGTCTTTAGAGGGCACTGAAGCTTTCTTT,CASSPSLEGTEAFF
TRBV30,-,few,TRBJ1-2,TGTGCCTTAAAGACAGCATTCTATGGCTACACCTTC,CALKTAFYGYTF
TRBV12-3/TRBV12-4,-,few,TRBJ1-1,TGTGCCAGCAGTTTAGGCCTCTCGAACACTGAAGCTTTCTTT,CASSLGLSNTEAFF
TRBV5-1,-,-,TRBJ1-2,TGCGCCAGCAGCTTATTCGGCAGGGAGGAAGGCTACACCTTC,CASSLFGREEGYTF
TRBV6-2/TRBV6-3,-,few,TRBJ1-1,TGTGCCAGCAGTTACTCCCGACGGAACACTGAAGCTTTCTTT,CASSYSRRNTEAFF
TRBV12-5,TRBD1,-,TRBJ2-4,TGTGCTAGTGGTCCCGGGACAGTCCTAGCCAAAAACATTCAGTACTTC,CASGPGTVLAKNIQYF
TRBV11-2,TRBD2,many,TRBJ2-7,TGTGCCAGCAGCTTTGAGGCGGGAGGGCCCTACGAGCAGTACTTC,CASSFEAGGPYEQYF
TRBV30,TRBD1,-,TRBJ1-5,TGTGCCTGGAGTGTATCTGGGACAGGGGGCAATCAGCCCCAGCATTTT,CAWSVSGTGGNQPQHF
TRBV7-2,-,-,TRBJ2-3,TGTGCCAGCAGCTCAGTGGTCTTGAGCACAGATACGCAGTATTTT,CASSSVVLSTDTQYF
TRBV20-1,TRBD1,once,TRBJ1-5,TGCAGTGCTCAGGACAGGGAGCGATCCCATCAGCCCCAGCATTTT,CSAQDRERSHQPQHF
TRBV28,-,-,TRBJ2-7,TGTGCCAGCAGTTACTCCAGGGGTCACGAGCAGTACTTC,CASSYSRGHEQYF
TRBV6-5,-,few,TRBJ2-5,TGTGCCAGCAGTTACTCTCTAATGGGGCTTTGGGACGGCGAGACCCAGTACTTC,CASSYSLMGLWDGETQYF
TRBV7-9,-,-,TRBJ2-5,TGTGCCAGCACCTTTCCCTTCGGAAAAAGCCAAGAGACCCAGTACTTC,CASTFPFGKSQETQYF
TRBV10-3,-,few,TRBJ2-7,TGTGCCATCAGCGGACAGAGCTCCTACGAGCAGTACTTC,CAISGQSSYEQYF
TRBV6-1,TRBD2,-,TRBJ2-7,TGCGCCAGCAGTGGACCTCTGAGCGGGGCGAGCTCCTACGAGCAGTACTTC,CASSGPLSGASSYEQYF
TRBV5-1,TRBD1,-,TRBJ1-5,TGCGCCAGCAGCTTGGGGACAGGGGTCGGGAGGCCCCAGCATTTT,CASSLGTGVGRPQHF
TRBV9,-,few,TRBJ2-7,TGTGCCAGCAGCGTATCAGGGGGGGAGCAGTACTTC,CASSVSGGEQYF